The present T cell receptor beta chain was sequenced within a study of shared clonotypes between healthy human individuals. At the level of the study: Donor composition was a couple of women and a few men, aged 18 to 49.

The authors ran the assay at deep level. Each subset's genomic DNA was shared equally among a number of immunoSEQ plates. In the study's own analysis: ImmunoSEQ supplied junction-only sequences lacking quality scores, so filtering was different. The data were produced by immunoSEQ multiplex PCR, yet TCRdb's version contains in-frame clones alone and is incomplete. V, J and clone size are those of that table, while D and trimming were read from the DNA. The repertoire holds about half a million clones, 79% seen once, with approximately 12% in the top ten. The CDR3 has 17 residues. Losses at the gene ends were 1 base for V and 7 bases for J; bases not matched to a gene: 10. Germline V lookup: CDR1 LGHNA, CDR2 YNFKEQ.

Sequenced sample: PBMCs. This sequence was found in a woman in her thirties or forties in good health. Some clones in this sample may be carry-over from other donors' samples. The rearrangement joins TRBV4-2 to TRBJ2-2, with 9 bases identical to TRBD2. CDR3 in amino acids: CASSQGWAGGPDGELFF. DNA of the CDR3: TGTGCCAGCAGCCAAGGTTGGGCGGGAGGGCCGGACGGGGAGCTGTTTTTT.